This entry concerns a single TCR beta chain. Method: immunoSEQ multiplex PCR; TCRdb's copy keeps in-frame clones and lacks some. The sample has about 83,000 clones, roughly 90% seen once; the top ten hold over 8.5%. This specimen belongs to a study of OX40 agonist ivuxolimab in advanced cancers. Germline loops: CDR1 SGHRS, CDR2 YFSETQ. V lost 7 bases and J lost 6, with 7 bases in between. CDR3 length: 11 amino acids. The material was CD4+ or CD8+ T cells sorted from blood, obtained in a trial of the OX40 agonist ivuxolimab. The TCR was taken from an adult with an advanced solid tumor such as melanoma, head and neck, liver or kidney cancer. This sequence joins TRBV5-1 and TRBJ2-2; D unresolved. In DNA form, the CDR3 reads TGCGCCAGCGTGATTGCCGGGGAGCTGTTTTTT. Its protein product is CASVIAGELFF.